The clone carrying this TCR beta chain was seen ten or more times. This entry is derived from a study of regulatory T cells in long-lasting Graves disease. This CDR3 has 12 amino acids. Germline V gene data show CDR1 as KGHSH and CDR2 as LQKENI. The ends were cut back, 8 bases at V and 6 bases at J, with 13 bases in the middle. Building of the TCR beta libraries involved iRepertoire HTBI primers and Arm-PCR of CDR3 regions. TCRdb analysed the multiplex PCR reads with MiXCR anew, one entry per CDR3 protein. The data hold about 500,000 distinct CDR3 sequences, with about 12% observed a single time. As for time point: newly diagnosed GD, antithyroid drugs for less than 3 months. The authors made the TCR library using RNA they extracted from PBMCs. The same sample was also studied in work on T cells in Graves' hyperthyroidism and ophthalmopathy.

The material sequenced was peripheral blood mononuclear cells (PBMCs), taken at new diagnosis, from a patient treated with antithyroid drugs. The source of this sequence is a woman in her 30s with Graves disease. V gene TRBV18 combines with J gene TRBJ1-1, with D perhaps matching TRBD1 (5 bases). CDR3 sequence: CASSPGGAEAFF. The DNA for the CDR3 is TGTGCCAGCAGCCCGGGGGGGGCTGAAGCTTTCTTT. The full variable domain, rest sourced from reference TRBV18 and TRBJ1-1, is NAGVMQNPRHLVRRRGQEARLRCSPMKGHSHVYWYRQLPEEGLKFMVYLQKENIIDESGMPKERFSAEFPKEGPSILRIQQVVRGDSAAYFCASSPGGAEAFFGQGTRLTVV.